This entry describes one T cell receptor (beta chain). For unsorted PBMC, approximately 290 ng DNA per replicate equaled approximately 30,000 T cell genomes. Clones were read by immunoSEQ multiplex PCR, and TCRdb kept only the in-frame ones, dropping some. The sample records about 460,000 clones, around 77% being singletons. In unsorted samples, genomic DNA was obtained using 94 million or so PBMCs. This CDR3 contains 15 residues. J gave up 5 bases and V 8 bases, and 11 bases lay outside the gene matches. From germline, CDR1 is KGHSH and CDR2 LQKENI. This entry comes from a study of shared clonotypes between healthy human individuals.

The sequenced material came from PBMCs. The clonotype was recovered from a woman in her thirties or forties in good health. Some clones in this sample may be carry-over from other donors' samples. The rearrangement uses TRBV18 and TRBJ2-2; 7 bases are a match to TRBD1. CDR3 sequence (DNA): TGTGCCAGCGCCCTCGGGACAGTCCTAACCGGGGAGCTGTTTTTT. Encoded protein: CASALGTVLTGELFF.